There are a few counts of the clone carrying this T cell receptor beta chain. Participant ages covered roughly 18 to 89 years across 20 to 25 US areas. Researchers sorted participants into cohorts using their self-reported clinical history. Recovered status applied to Cohort 3 donors who had two consecutive negative PCRs. It also applied to those with clearance or with symptom resolution. The data are from a study of blood T cell repertoires in COVID-19. In the original workflow: Amplifying reference gene primers gave estimates of nucleated cell counts. Clones were sequenced by immunoSEQ multiplex PCR, and TCRdb holds only the in-frame ones, with some missing. The V and J calls and clone size were taken over from that table, and D and trimming were inferred from the DNA. The sample includes a few hundred thousand clones, roughly 87% seen only once; the top ten take approximately 0.99%. CDR3 length equals 13 residues. Germline values: CDR1 SNHLY, CDR2 FYNNEI. V gave up 4 bases and J gave up 4 bases, with 8 bases separating them.

This receptor was obtained from a woman in her thirties who had recovered from COVID-19. J is TRBJ1-5 and V is TRBV2; D not resolved. Sequencing was done on a sample of PBMCs or T cells enriched from blood (not recorded which). The CDR3 reads CASSVRRNQPQHF. CDR3 DNA sequence: TGTGCCAGCAGTGTACGGAGGAATCAGCCCCAGCATTTT.